This TCR beta chain was sequenced during a study of T-cell memory formation after mild COVID-19. The table lists this clonotype with many counts. The V end lost 0 bases, the J end lost 0 bases, and 8 bases lay between the germline ends. CDR3 length equals 15 residues. Looked up from germline, CDR1 is SGHRS and CDR2 is YFSETQ. TCRdb independently ran MiXCR on the 5' RACE reads; one entry per CDR3 protein. Of approximately 48,000 distinct CDR3 sequences listed, 5.5% to 7.5% were seen once; the top ten hold 1.4%. The sample taken for sequencing was PBMCs or a T cell subset sorted from them (not recorded which). The chain uses TRBV5-1 and TRBJ2-3; D gene ambiguous. This receptor was taken from a man aged 18-30 years who had mild COVID-19 (a few samples of this study predate the infection). Cell type and time point are not known. CDR3 sequence reads: CASSLGPTSTDTQYF. The DNA for the CDR3 is TGCGCCAGCAGCTTGGGCCCGACAAGCACAGATACGCAGTATTTT. Full variable domain (outside the CDR3, taken from reference TRBV5-1 and TRBJ2-3): KAGVTQTPRYLIKTRGQQVTLSCSPISGHRSVSWYQQTPGQGLQFLFEYFSETQRNKGNFPGRFSGRQFSNSRSEMNVSTLELGDSALYLCASSLGPTSTDTQYFGPGTRLTVL.